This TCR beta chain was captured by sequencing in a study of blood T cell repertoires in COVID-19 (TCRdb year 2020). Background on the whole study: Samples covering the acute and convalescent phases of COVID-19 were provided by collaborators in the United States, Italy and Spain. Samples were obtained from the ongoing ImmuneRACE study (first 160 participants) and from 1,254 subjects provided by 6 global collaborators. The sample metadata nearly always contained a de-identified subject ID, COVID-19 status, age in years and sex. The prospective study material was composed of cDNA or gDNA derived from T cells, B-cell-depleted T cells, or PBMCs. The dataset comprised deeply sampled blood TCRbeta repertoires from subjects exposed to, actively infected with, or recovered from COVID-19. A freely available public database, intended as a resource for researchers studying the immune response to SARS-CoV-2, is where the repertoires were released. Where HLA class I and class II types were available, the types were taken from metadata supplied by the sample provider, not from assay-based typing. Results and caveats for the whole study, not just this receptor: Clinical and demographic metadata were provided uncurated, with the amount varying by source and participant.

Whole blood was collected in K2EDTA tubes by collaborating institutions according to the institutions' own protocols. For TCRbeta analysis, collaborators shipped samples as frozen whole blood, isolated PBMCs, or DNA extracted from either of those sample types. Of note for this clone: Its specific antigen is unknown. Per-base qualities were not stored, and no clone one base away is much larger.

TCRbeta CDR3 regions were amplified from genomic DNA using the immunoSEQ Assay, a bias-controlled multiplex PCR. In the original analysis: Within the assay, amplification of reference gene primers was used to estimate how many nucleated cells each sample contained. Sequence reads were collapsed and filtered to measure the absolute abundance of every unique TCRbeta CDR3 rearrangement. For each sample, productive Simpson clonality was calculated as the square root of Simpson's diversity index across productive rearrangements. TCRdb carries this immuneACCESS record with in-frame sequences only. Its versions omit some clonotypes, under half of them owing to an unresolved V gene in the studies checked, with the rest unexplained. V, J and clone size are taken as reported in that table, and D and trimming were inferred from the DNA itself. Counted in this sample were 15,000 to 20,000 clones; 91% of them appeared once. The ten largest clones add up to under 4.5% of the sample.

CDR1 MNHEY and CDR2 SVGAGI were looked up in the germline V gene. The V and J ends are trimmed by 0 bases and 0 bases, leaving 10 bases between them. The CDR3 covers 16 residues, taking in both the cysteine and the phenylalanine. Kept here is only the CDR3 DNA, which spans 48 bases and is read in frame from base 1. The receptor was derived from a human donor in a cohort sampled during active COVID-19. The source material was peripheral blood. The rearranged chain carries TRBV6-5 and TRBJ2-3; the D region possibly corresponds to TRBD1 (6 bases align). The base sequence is TGTGCCAGCAGTTACTCGATGGGACAAAGCACAGATACGCAGTATTTT. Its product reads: CASSYSMGQSTDTQYF.